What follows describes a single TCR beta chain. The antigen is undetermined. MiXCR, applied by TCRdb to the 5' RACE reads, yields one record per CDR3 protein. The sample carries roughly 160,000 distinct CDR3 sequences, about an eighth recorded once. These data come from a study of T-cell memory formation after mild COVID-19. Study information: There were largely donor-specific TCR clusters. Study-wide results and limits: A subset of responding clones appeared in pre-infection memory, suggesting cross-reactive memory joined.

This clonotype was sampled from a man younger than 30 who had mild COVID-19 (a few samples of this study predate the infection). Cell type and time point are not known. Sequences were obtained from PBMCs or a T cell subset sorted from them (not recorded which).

CDR3 nucleotides: TGTGCCAGCAGCTTAAAGCCGGGACAGGGTTCCGAGACCCAGTACTTC. Amino acid sequence: CASSLKPGQGSETQYF. The chain uses TRBV7-2 and TRBJ2-5; 9 bases align to TRBD1. The germline gives CDR1 SGHTA, CDR2 FQGNSA. The CDR3 covers 16 residues. V was clipped by 2 bases and J by 5 bases; unmatched bases: 9. The complete variable domain, with remaining parts taken from reference TRBV7-2 and TRBJ2-5, reads GAGVSQSPSNKVTEKGKDVELRCDPISGHTALYWYRQSLGQGLEFLIYFQGNSAPDKSGLPSDRFSAERTGGSVSTLTIQRTQQEDSAVYLCASSLKPGQGSETQYFGPGTRLLVL.